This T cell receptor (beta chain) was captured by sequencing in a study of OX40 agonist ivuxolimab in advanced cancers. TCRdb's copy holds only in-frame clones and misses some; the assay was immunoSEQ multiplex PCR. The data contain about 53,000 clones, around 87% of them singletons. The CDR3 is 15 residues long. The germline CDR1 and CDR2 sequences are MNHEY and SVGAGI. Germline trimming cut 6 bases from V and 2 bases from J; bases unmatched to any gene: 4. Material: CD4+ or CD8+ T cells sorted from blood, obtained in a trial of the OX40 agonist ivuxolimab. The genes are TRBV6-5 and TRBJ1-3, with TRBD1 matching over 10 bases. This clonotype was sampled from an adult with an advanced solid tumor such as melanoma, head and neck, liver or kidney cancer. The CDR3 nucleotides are TGTGCCAGCAGCCCCGGGACAGGGGCTGGAAACACCATATATTTT. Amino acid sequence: CASSPGTGAGNTIYF.